This T cell receptor beta chain was found in a study of control samples from healthy donors and cancer patients. Germline V CDR1 and CDR2: MNHEY, SMNVEV (reference sequence). The V end lost 6 bases, the J end lost 2 bases, and 14 bases lay between the germline ends. The CDR3 has 14 residues. Here immunoSEQ multiplex PCR was the method, and the copy in TCRdb shows in-frame clones only, minus some. The sample yields 100,000 to 150,000 clones, just under 90% seen once. The source of this sequence is a man between 45 and 60 years old with head and neck cancer. The specimen sequenced was PBMCs. The chain joins TRBV27 to TRBJ2-7; TRBD2 is a possible D gene (5 bases). CDR3 bases: TGTGCCAGCAGAGCGGCAGGATCTACCTACGAGCAGTACTTC. Translating gives CASRAAGSTYEQYF.